The present T cell receptor (beta chain) was sequenced within a study of blood T cell repertoires in COVID-19. J gave up 2 bases and V 1 base, and 7 bases lay outside the gene matches. The germline gives CDR1 LGHNA, CDR2 YSLEER. The CDR3 covers 17 residues. The authors' processing: Amplifying reference gene primers gave estimates of nucleated cell counts. Clones were read by immunoSEQ multiplex PCR, and TCRdb kept only the in-frame ones, dropping some. For V, J and clone size, that table is used; D and trimming come from the DNA. The data show about 76,000 clones, around nine tenths seen once. This clone was observed once.

Material: peripheral blood. The chain carries TRBV4-3 and TRBJ2-3; 9 bases align to TRBD2. The receptor was derived from a man between 25 and 39 years old with acute or convalescent COVID-19. The CDR3 nucleotides are TGCGCCAGCAGCCAAGCCCTGACTAGCGGAAACACAGATACGCAGTATTTT. Translation: CASSQALTSGNTDTQYF.